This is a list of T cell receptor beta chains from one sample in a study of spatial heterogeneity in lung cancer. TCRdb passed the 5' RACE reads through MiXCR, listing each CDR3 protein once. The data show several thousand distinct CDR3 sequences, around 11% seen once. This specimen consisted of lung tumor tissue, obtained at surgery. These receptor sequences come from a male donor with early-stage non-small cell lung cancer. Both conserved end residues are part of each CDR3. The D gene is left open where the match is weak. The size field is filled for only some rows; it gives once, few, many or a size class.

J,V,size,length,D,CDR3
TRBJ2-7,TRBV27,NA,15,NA,CASSPTYERSYEQYF
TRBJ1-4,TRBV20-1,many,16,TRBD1,CSARRDRAGWREKLFF
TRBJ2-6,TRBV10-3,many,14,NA,CATNRASGANVLTF
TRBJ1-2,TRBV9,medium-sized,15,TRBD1,CASSVARTGTYGYTF
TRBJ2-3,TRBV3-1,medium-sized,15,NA,CASSQEPPVTDTQYF
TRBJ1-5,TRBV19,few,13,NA,CASNRGADQPQHF
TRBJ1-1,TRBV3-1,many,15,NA,CASSQGGTVGTEAFF
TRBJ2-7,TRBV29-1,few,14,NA,CSVERAGSSYEQYF
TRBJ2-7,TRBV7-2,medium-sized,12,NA,CASSLTTYEQYF
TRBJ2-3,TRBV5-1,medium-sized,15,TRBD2,CASSPWTSGPDTQYF
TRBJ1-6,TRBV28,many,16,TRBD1,CASSLQGGVNNSPLHF
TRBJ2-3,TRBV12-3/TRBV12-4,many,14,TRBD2,CASRTSGSTDTQYF
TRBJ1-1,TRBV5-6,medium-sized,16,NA,CASSLSLGRELEEAFF
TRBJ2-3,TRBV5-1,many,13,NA,CASSQTVTDTQYF
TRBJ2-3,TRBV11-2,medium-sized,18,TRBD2,CASSLDQGAGRNTDTQYF
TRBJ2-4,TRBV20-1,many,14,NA,CSAGAPPAKNIQYF
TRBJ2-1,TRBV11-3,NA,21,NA,CASSFYICSAEAGQLVNEQFF
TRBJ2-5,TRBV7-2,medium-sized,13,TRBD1,CASSVRGKETQYF
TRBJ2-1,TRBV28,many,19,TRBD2,CASSLTPSGSSLVLDEQFF
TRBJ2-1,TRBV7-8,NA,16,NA,CASSSTRDRPYNEQFF
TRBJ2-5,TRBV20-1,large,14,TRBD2,CSALPGTSTETQYF
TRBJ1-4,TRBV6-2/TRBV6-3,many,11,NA,CASSSRNKLFF
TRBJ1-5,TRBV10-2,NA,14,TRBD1,CASNEQGAIQPQHF
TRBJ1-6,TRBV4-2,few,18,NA,CASSQENGRGQINSPLHF
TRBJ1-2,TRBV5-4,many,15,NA,CASSFGGYSSYGYTF
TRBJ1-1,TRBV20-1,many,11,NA,CRVKLNTEAFF
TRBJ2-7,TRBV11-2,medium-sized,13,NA,CASSLEVTYEQYF
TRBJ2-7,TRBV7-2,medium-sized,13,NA,CASSPDGFYEQYF
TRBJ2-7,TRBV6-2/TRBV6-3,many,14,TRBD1,CASKGQGGSHEQYF
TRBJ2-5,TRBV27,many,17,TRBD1,CASSLYSGTGDQETQYF
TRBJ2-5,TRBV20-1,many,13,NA,CSANLQGGETQYF
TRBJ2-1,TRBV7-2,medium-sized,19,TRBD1,CASSLLWFGGTGKTNEQFF
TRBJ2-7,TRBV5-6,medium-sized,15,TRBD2,CASSRLAGASYEQYF
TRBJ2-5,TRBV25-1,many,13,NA,CASSARGSETQYF
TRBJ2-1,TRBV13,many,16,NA,CASSLEVMTRNNEQFF
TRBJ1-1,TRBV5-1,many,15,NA,CASSQDVRLNTEAFF
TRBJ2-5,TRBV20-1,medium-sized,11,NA,CSANRQETQYF
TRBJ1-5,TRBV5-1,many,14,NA,CASSLVGGYQPQHF
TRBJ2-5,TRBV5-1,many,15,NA,CASSLVPGPQETQYF
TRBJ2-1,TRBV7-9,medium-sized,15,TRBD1,CASSFRQGPHNEQFF
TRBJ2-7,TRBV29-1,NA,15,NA,CSVEDRERLPYEQYF
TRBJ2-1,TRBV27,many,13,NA,CASSWTDHNEQFF
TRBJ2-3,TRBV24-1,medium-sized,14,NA,CATSDSRLADTQYF
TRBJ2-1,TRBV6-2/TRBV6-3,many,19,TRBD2,CASSYFETSGIESYNEQFF
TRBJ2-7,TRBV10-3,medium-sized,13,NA,CAPQVGKGYEQYF
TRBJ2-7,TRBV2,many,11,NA,CASREGYEQYF
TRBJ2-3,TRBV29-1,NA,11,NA,CSARHTDTQYF
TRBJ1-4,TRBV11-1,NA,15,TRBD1,CASRTSGTGLEKLFF
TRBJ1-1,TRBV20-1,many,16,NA,CSARSVMKAMNTEAFF
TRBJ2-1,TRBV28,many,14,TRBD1,CASSPGQGYNEQFF
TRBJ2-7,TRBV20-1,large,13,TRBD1,CSAYGTGGYEQYF